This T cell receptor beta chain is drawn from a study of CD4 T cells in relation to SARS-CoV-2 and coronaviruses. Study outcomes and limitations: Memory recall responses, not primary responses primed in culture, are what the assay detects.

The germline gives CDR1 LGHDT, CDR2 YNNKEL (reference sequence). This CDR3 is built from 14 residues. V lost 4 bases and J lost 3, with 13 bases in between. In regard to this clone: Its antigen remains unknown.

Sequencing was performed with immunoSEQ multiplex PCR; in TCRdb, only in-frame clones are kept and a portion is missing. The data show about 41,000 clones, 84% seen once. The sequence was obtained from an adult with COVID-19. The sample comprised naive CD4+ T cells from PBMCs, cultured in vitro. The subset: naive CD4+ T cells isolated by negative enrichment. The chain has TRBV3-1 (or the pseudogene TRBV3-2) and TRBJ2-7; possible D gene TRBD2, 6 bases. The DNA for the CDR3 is TGTGCCAGCAGCCTGTGGGAGGCTAACTACGAGCAGTACTTC. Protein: CASSLWEANYEQYF.